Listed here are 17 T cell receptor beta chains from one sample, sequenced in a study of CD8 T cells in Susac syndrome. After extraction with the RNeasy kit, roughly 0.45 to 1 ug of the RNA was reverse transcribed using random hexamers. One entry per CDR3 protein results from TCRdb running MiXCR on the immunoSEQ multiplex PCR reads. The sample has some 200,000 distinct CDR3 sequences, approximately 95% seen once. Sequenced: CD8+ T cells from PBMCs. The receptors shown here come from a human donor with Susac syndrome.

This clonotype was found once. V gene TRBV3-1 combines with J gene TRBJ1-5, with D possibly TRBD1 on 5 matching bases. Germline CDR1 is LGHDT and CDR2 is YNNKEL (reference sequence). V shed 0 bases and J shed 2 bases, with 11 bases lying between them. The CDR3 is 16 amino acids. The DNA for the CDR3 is TGTGCCAGCAGCCAAGATCAGGGATCGGGCAATCAGCCCCAGCATTTT. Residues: CASSQDQGSGNQPQHF.

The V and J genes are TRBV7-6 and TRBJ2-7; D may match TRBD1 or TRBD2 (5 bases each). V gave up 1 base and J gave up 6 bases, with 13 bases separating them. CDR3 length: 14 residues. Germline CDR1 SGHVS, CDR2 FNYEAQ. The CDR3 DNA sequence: TGTGCCAGCAGCTTAGGGGGGTTTTTAGGCGAGCAGTACTTC. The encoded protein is CASSLGGFLGEQYF.

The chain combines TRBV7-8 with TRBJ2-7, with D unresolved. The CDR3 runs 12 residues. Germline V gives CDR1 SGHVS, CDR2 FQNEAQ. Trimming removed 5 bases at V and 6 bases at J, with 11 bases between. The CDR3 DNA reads TGTGCCAGCAGCCCTCTGATTGTCGAGCAGTACTTC. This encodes CASSPLIVEQYF. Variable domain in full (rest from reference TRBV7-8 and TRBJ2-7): GAGVSQSPRYKVAKRGQDVALRCDPISGHVSLFWYQQALGQGPEFLTYFQNEAQLDKSGLPSDRFFAERPEGSVSTLKIQRTQQEDSAVYLCASSPLIVEQYFGPGTRLTVT.

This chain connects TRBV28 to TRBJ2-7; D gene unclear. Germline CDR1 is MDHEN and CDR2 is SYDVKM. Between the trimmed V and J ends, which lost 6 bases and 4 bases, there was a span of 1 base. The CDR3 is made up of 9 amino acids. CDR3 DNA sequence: TGTGCCAGCAGGTACGAGCAGTACTTC. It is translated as CASRYEQYF.

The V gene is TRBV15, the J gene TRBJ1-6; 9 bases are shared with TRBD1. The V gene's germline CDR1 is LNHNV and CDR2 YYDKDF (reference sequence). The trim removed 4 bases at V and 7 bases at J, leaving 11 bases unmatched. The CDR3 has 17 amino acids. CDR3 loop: CATSTGNRGPINSPLHF. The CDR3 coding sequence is TGTGCCACCAGCACGGGAAACAGGGGGCCGATAAATTCACCCCTCCACTTT. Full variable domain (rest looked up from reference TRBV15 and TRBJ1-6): DAMVIQNPRYQVTQFGKPVTLSCSQTLNHNVMYWYQQKSSQAPKLLFHYYDKDFNNEADTPDNFQSRRPNTSFCFLDIRSPGLGDTAMYLCATSTGNRGPINSPLHFGNGTRLTVT.

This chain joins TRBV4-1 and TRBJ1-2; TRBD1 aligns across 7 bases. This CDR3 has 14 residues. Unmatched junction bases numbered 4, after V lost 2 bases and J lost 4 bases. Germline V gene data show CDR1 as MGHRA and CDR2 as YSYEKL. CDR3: CASSQSDRAYGYTF. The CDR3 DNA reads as TGCGCCAGCAGCCAAAGTGACAGGGCCTATGGCTACACCTTC.

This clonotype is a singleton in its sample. CDR3 coding DNA: TGCAGTGCCCGTGGCGACAGGGGATACCAAGAGACCCAGTACTTC. This sequence encodes CSARGDRGYQETQYF. The chain is built from TRBV20-1 and TRBJ2-5, with 8 bases lining up with TRBD1. J gave up 0 bases and V 6 bases, and 9 bases lay outside the gene matches. The germline CDR1 and CDR2 sequences are DFQATT and SNEGSKA (reference sequence). This CDR3 is 15 amino acids long.

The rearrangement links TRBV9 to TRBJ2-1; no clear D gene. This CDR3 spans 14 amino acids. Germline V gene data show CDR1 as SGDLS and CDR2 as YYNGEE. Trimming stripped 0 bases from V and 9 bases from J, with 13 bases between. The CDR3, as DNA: TGTGCCAGCAGCGTAGGCCTAGAGAATCTTGAGCAGTTCTTC. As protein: CASSVGLENLEQFF.

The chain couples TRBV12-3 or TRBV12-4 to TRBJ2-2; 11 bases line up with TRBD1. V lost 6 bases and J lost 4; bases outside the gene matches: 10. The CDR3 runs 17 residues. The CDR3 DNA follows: TGTGCCAGCAGAAACCCCACGGGACAGGGGGGCACCGGGGAGCTGTTTTTT. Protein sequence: CASRNPTGQGGTGELFF.

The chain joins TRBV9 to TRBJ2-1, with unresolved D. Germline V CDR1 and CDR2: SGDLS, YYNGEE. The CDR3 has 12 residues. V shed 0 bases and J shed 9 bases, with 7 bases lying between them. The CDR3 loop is CASSVALGEQFF. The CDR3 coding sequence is TGTGCCAGCAGCGTAGCGTTGGGTGAGCAGTTCTTC. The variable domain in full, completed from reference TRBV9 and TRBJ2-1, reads DSGVTQTPKHLITATGQRVTLRCSPRSGDLSVYWYQQSLDQGLQFLIQYYNGEERAKGNILERFSAQQFPDLHSELNLSSLELGDSALYFCASSVALGEQFFGPGTRLTVL.

CDR3: CSVEPPDSNEKLFF. The CDR3 DNA reads TGCAGCGTTGAACCCCCGGACAGTAATGAAAAACTGTTTTTT. The genes are TRBV29-1 and TRBJ1-4, with D possibly being TRBD1 (6 bases). This CDR3 has 14 amino acids. Germline V CDR1 and CDR2: SQVTM, ANQGSEA. V lost 2 bases and J lost 4, with 11 bases in between. The whole variable domain, filled in from reference TRBV29-1 and TRBJ1-4, reads SAVISQKPSRDICQRGTSLTIQCQVDSQVTMMFWYRQQPGQSLTLIATANQGSEATYESGFVIDKFPISRPNLTFSTLTVSNMSPEDSSIYLCSVEPPDSNEKLFFGSGTQLSVL.

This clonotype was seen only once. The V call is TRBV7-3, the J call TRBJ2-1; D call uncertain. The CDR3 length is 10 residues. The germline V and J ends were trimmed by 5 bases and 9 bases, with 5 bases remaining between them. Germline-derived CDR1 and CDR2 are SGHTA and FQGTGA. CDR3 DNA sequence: TGTGCCAGCAGCGCCCTTGAGCAGTTCTTC. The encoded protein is CASSALEQFF.

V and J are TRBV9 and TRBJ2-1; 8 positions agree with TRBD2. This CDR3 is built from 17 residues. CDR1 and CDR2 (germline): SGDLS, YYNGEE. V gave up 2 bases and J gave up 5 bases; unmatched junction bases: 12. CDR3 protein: CASSVPLGGGSHNEQFF. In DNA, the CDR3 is TGTGCCAGCAGCGTTCCCCTCGGGGGGGGGAGCCACAATGAGCAGTTCTTC.

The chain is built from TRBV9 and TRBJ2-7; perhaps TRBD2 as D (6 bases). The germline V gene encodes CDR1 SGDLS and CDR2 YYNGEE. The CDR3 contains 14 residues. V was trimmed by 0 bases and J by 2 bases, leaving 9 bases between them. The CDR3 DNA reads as TGTGCCAGCAGCGTAGGGGGGAGGACCTACGAGCAGTACTTC. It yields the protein CASSVGGRTYEQYF.

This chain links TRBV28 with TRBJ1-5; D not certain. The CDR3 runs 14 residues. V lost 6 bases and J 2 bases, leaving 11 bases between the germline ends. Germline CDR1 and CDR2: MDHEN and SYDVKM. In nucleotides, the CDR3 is TGTGCCAGCAGCGGGAGACTGGGCAATCAGCCCCAGCATTTT. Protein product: CASSGRLGNQPQHF.

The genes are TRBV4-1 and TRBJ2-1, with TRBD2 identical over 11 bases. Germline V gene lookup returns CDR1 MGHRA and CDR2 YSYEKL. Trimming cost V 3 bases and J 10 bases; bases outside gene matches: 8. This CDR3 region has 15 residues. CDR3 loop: CASSQYEGLADEQFF. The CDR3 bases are TGCGCCAGCAGCCAGTATGAGGGACTAGCGGACGAGCAGTTCTTC.

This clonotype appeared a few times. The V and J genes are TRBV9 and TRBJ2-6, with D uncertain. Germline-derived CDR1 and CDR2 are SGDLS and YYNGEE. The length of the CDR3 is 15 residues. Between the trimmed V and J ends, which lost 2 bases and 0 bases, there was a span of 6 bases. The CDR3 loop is CASSVEGSGANVLTF. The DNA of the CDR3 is TGTGCCAGCAGCGTGGAAGGCTCTGGGGCCAACGTCCTGACTTTC.